Listed here are 7 T cell receptor beta chains from one sample, sequenced in a study of response to subunit inactivated influenza vaccine. TCRdb independently ran MiXCR on the RT-PCR reads; one entry per CDR3 protein. The data contain about 620,000 distinct CDR3 sequences, about 11% of them seen just once; the ten biggest clones take up more than 8.5%. Sequenced material: PBMCs from blood, taken on the day of vaccination. The receptor source for this set is a man aged 50 to 59 who received an inactivated influenza vaccine.

This clonotype has ten or more counts. The chain has TRBV6-2 or TRBV6-3 and TRBJ2-7, with D unclear. The V end lost 7 bases, the J end lost 6 bases, and 10 bases lay between the germline ends. Per the germline V gene, CDR1 is MNHEY and CDR2 is SVGEGT. The CDR3 covers 11 residues. CDR3 protein: CASNQGPEQYF. The CDR3 DNA reads as TGTGCCAGCAACCAAGGGCCCGAGCAGTACTTC.

This clonotype has a handful of counts. The chain uses TRBV30 and TRBJ2-2; no clear D. The CDR3 extends over 14 amino acids. The V gene's germline CDR1 is GTSNPN and CDR2 SVGIG (reference sequence). Between the trimmed V and J ends, which lost 1 base and 0 bases, there was a span of 6 bases. Here the CDR3 reads CAWSGRTNTGELFF. The CDR3 bases are TGTGCCTGGAGTGGACGGACGAACACCGGGGAGCTGTTTTTT.

This clonotype was seen only once. This chain joins TRBV2 and TRBJ1-4; 7 bases match TRBD1. Germline V gene data show CDR1 as SNHLY and CDR2 as FYNNEI. V was pared by 6 bases and J by 13 bases, with 5 bases of the junction left unmatched. The CDR3 spans 11 residues. The CDR3 bases are TGTGCCAGCAGGGGGGACAGCAGACTGTTTTTT. As protein: CASRGDSRLFF.

This clonotype was picked up a small number of times. The V gene is TRBV6-2 or TRBV6-3, the J gene TRBJ2-7; D gene unclear. The CDR3 runs 13 residues. Trimming pared 5 bases from V and 2 bases from J, leaving 10 bases between. Germline V gene lookup returns CDR1 MNHEY and CDR2 SVGEGT. In nucleotides, the CDR3 is TGTGCCAGCAGTAAACATGTAACCTACGAGCAGTACTTC. Its translation is CASSKHVTYEQYF.

V gene TRBV7-9 combines with J gene TRBJ2-7, with 9 nucleotides matching TRBD1. The length of the CDR3 is 14 residues. After removal of 5 bases from V and 4 bases from J, the junction contained 6 bases not matched to a gene. The germline CDR1 and CDR2 sequences are SEHNR and FQNEAQ (reference sequence). Here the CDR3 DNA reads TGTGCCAGCAGCGACCCGGGACAGGGATACGAGCAGTACTTC. It encodes CASSDPGQGYEQYF. The variable domain in full, completed from reference TRBV7-9 and TRBJ2-7, reads DTGVSQNPRHKITKRGQNVTFRCDPISEHNRLYWYRQTLGQGPEFLTYFQNEAQLEKSRLLSDRFSAERPKGSFSTLEIQRTEQGDSAMYLCASSDPGQGYEQYFGPGTRLTVT.

This rearrangement joins TRBV28 to TRBJ2-1; possibly TRBD1 for D (5 bases). Germline V CDR1 and CDR2: MDHEN, SYDVKM. Trimming shortened V by 4 bases and J by 0 bases, and 13 bases separated the two germline ends. This CDR3 contains 16 residues. The CDR3 here is CASSSMTASSYNEQFF. CDR3 nucleotide sequence: TGTGCCAGCAGTTCGATGACAGCCTCCTCCTACAATGAGCAGTTCTTC.

In this sample, this clonotype turned up many times. The V and J genes are TRBV29-1 and TRBJ1-4; D not resolved. V was shortened by 7 bases and J by 3 bases, with 12 bases between the two germline ends. Germline lookup yields CDR1 SQVTM and CDR2 ANQGSEA. CDR3 length equals 13 residues. For the CDR3, the DNA is TGCAGCGCTTCCGGACGGTCTAATGAAAAACTGTTTTTT. Protein: CSASGRSNEKLFF. The entire variable domain, with the rest obtained from reference TRBV29-1 and TRBJ1-4, is as follows: SAVISQKPSRDICQRGTSLTIQCQVDSQVTMMFWYRQQPGQSLTLIATANQGSEATYESGFVIDKFPISRPNLTFSTLTVSNMSPEDSSIYLCSASGRSNEKLFFGSGTQLSVL.